The 17 T cell receptor beta chains in this list originate from one sample, sequenced in a study of CD8 T cells in ankylosing spondylitis. TCRdb reanalysed the 5' RACE reads using MiXCR and keeps one entry per CDR3 protein. Of about 160,000 distinct CDR3 sequences listed, around 42% are singletons. The sequencing sample was made of synovial fluid, either unsorted or a sorted T cell fraction (not recorded which). These receptor sequences come from a male donor with ankylosing spondylitis.

The chain has TRBV28 and TRBJ1-2; D unclear. The germline gives CDR1 MDHEN, CDR2 SYDVKM. CDR3 length equals 12 residues. Trimming took off 4 bases at V and 4 bases at J, with 7 bases between the two ends. The CDR3: CASSSGIYGYTF. CDR3 nucleotides: TGTGCCAGCAGTTCTGGGATCTATGGCTACACCTTC.

The J gene is TRBJ1-3, the V gene TRBV5-1; 7 positions agree with TRBD1. The CDR3 extends over 18 amino acids. The junction had 18 bases not matched to a gene; V was cut back by 7 bases and J by 2 bases. Germline CDR1 is SGHRS and CDR2 is YFSETQ. This CDR3 is CASSVKSGQILTGNTIYF. The CDR3 region has the DNA TGCGCCAGCTCGGTTAAGTCGGGACAGATCCTTACTGGAAACACCATATATTTT.

The rearrangement joins TRBV5-1 to TRBJ1-1; TRBD1 matches 11 bases. The ends lost 4 bases at V and 2 bases at J; junction bases unmatched: 4. Looked up from germline, CDR1 is SGHRS and CDR2 is YFSETQ. The CDR3 runs to 15 residues. The CDR3 nucleotides are TGCGCCAGCAGCCCCTGGACAGGGGGCAACACTGAAGCTTTCTTT. It codes for CASSPWTGGNTEAFF.

This clonotype appeared a few times. V usage is TRBV19 and J usage is TRBJ1-1; a possible D gene is TRBD1 (6 bases). The CDR3 contains 14 residues. Deletions cut 3 bases from V and 1 base from J, with 9 bases between. Per germline, CDR1 LNHDA and CDR2 SQIVND (reference sequence). The CDR3 reads CASSIGGGNTEAFF. DNA for the CDR3: TGTGCCAGTAGTATCGGAGGGGGGAACACTGAAGCTTTCTTT.

This clonotype was recorded at least ten times. V usage is TRBV2 and J usage is TRBJ2-7; unclear D gene. Germline V gene data show CDR1 as SNHLY and CDR2 as FYNNEI. The V and J ends lost 4 bases and 0 bases respectively, with 1 base between them. This CDR3 is 11 amino acids long. Here the CDR3 reads CASSASYEQYF. The DNA for the CDR3 is TGTGCCAGCAGTGCCTCCTACGAGCAGTACTTC. Full variable domain (outside the CDR3, taken from reference TRBV2 and TRBJ2-7): EPEVTQTPSHQVTQMGQEVILRCVPISNHLYFYWYRQILGQKVEFLVSFYNNEISEKSEIFDDQFSVERPDGSNFTLKIRSTKLEDSAMYFCASSASYEQYFGPGTRLTVT.

This chain connects TRBV9 to TRBJ2-1; TRBD2 agrees at 13 bases. Germline-derived CDR1 and CDR2 are SGDLS and YYNGEE. The CDR3 covers 16 residues. Unmatched junction bases numbered 4, after V lost 4 bases and J lost 3 bases. The CDR3 DNA reads TGTGCCAGCAGCACGGGACTAGCGGGACTCTACAATGAGCAGTTCTTC. Its protein product is CASSTGLAGLYNEQFF. Supplemented by reference TRBV9 and TRBJ2-1, the full variable domain reads DSGVTQTPKHLITATGQRVTLRCSPRSGDLSVYWYQQSLDQGLQFLIQYYNGEERAKGNILERFSAQQFPDLHSELNLSSLELGDSALYFCASSTGLAGLYNEQFFGPGTRLTVL.

This sequence joins TRBV5-8 and TRBJ2-5; D is ambiguous. The V end lost 0 bases, the J end lost 2 bases, and 11 bases lay between the germline ends. Germline V gene data show CDR1 as SGHTS and CDR2 as YDEGEE. The CDR3 contains 15 residues. The chain's CDR3 is CASSLAPDIQETQYF. CDR3 in DNA: TGTGCCAGCAGCTTGGCCCCTGACATTCAAGAGACCCAGTACTTC.

This clonotype turned up a few times. The rearrangement joins TRBV20-1 to TRBJ2-7; D is perhaps TRBD2 (6 bases). The germline V and J ends were trimmed by 0 bases and 3 bases, with 15 bases remaining between them. CDR1 DFQATT and CDR2 SNEGSKA come from the germline V gene (reference sequence). The CDR3 loop spans 15 amino acids. CDR3 residues: CSARDLAGPIYEQYF. The CDR3 nucleotides are TGCAGTGCTAGAGATCTGGCGGGACCGATCTACGAGCAGTACTTC.

The V call is TRBV20-1, the J call TRBJ2-1; TRBD2 matches 7 bases. The ends lost 7 bases at V and 0 bases at J; junction bases unmatched: 9. Per the germline V gene, CDR1 is DFQATT and CDR2 is SNEGSKA (reference sequence). The CDR3 consists of 15 residues. This CDR3 is CSGRGRAHSYNEQFF. The DNA of the CDR3 is TGCAGTGGGCGTGGGAGGGCACACTCCTACAATGAGCAGTTCTTC.

The chain is built from TRBV20-1 and TRBJ1-1; TRBD1 agrees at 7 bases. Germline CDR1 reads DFQATT; CDR2 reads SNEGSKA (reference sequence). The CDR3 is made up of 12 amino acids. CDR3 DNA: TGCAGGGGACAGTACGGGAGCACTGAAGCTTTCTTT. It specifies CRGQYGSTEAFF.

The rearrangement uses TRBV4-3 and TRBJ1-2; D possibly corresponds to TRBD1 (6 bases). V was pared by 3 bases and J by 6 bases, with 11 bases between. This CDR3 region has 13 residues. Germline V gene data show CDR1 as LGHNA and CDR2 as YSLEER. CDR3 DNA sequence: TGCGCCAGCAGCCAGAGGGGGGGCCATGGCTACACCTTC. The encoded protein is CASSQRGGHGYTF.

This clonotype has only a few counts. The V call is TRBV4-3, the J call TRBJ2-6, with D possibly being TRBD1 (5 bases). Trimming stripped 2 bases from V and 0 bases from J, with 14 bases between. Germline values: CDR1 LGHNA, CDR2 YSLEER. The CDR3 sequence is 18 residues long. This chain's CDR3 is CASSQQPSRDSGANVLTF. The CDR3 DNA is TGCGCCAGCAGCCAACAGCCCTCCAGGGACTCTGGGGCCAACGTCCTGACTTTC.

For the CDR3, the DNA is TGCAGTGCTAGCGTCCCGGGGGTGGGCTATGGCTACACCTTC. As protein: CSASVPGVGYGYTF. The chain links TRBV20-1 to TRBJ1-2; maybe TRBD1 (5 bases). The CDR3 runs to 14 residues. The germline gives CDR1 DFQATT, CDR2 SNEGSKA (reference sequence). Deletions cut 3 bases from V and 4 bases from J, with 15 bases between.

This chain joins TRBV20-1 and TRBJ2-1; D is perhaps TRBD2 (5 bases). Germline-derived CDR1 and CDR2 are DFQATT and SNEGSKA (reference sequence). This CDR3 contains 15 residues. V was shortened by 6 bases and J by 6 bases, with 21 bases between the two germline ends. CDR3 sequence: CSADGLTQAGNEQFF. Here the CDR3 DNA reads TGCAGTGCAGACGGACTGACCCAGGCTGGCAATGAGCAGTTCTTC.

The rearrangement uses TRBV5-1 and TRBJ1-1; 7 nucleotides line up with TRBD1. Trimming took 0 bases from V and 2 from J; bases not matched to a gene: 10. Germline V gene data show CDR1 as SGHRS and CDR2 as YFSETQ. The CDR3 runs to 17 residues. CDR3 in DNA: TGCGCCAGCAGCTTGGGTGACAGGGCGAGTTTTAACACTGAAGCTTTCTTT. Translation: CASSLGDRASFNTEAFF. Based on the CDR3 plus reference TRBV5-1 and TRBJ1-1, the full variable domain is KAGVTQTPRYLIKTRGQQVTLSCSPISGHRSVSWYQQTPGQGLQFLFEYFSETQRNKGNFPGRFSGRQFSNSRSEMNVSTLELGDSALYLCASSLGDRASFNTEAFFGQGTRLTVV.

The chain carries TRBV20-1 and TRBJ2-7, with 7 bases that match TRBD1. V trimming: 6 bases; J trimming: 1 base; junction bases outside the gene matches: 12. Germline-derived CDR1 and CDR2 are DFQATT and SNEGSKA (reference sequence). The CDR3 consists of 15 residues. DNA for the CDR3: TGCAGTGCCGGGTGGGACAGCCAACTATCCTACGAGCAGTACTTC. Residues: CSAGWDSQLSYEQYF.

This clonotype has a count of ten or more. For the CDR3, the DNA is TGCGCCAGCAGCTTTTCAGCTACCTACGAGCAGTACTTC. This translates into CASSFSATYEQYF. The chain uses TRBV5-1 and TRBJ2-7; D call uncertain. V lost 2 bases to trimming and J lost 2 bases, with 8 bases between them. The CDR3 has 13 amino acids. CDR1 and CDR2 (germline): SGHRS, YFSETQ.